Listed below are T cell receptor beta chains from one sample, sequenced in a study of response to subunit inactivated influenza vaccine. MiXCR was run by TCRdb on the RT-PCR reads, yielding one entry per CDR3 protein. Of more than 500,000 distinct CDR3 sequences in the sample, over 9% were seen once. The same sample was also studied in work on T cells expressing NK-cell markers.

This material consisted of PBMCs from blood, taken on the day of vaccination. The receptors stem from a man aged 50 or older who received an inactivated influenza vaccine. Each CDR3 is given with its conserved first and last residue. A D gene is named only where the DNA matches it firmly. Rows give clone size only sometimes, using once, few, many, or a class for an expanded clone.

>TRBJ2-1|NA|TRBV19|NA
TGTGCCAGTAGTATGGGTACGCTAGAGCAGTTCTTC
CASSMGTLEQFF
>TRBJ2-3|NA|TRBV7-8|TRBD1
TGTGCCAGCAGCTTAGGAGGGGGCGCCGGAGCATATACGCAGTATTTT
CASSLGGGAGAYTQYF
>TRBJ1-5|many|TRBV12-3/TRBV12-4|NA
TGTGCCAGCAGTTTCATGCGTCAGCCCCAGCATTTT
CASSFMRQPQHF
>TRBJ2-7|many|TRBV12-3/TRBV12-4|NA
TGTGCCAGCAGTTTAGCTCGGGCAGGCGAGCAGTACTTC
CASSLARAGEQYF
>TRBJ2-5|NA|TRBV6-2/TRBV6-3|TRBD1
TGTGCCAGCAGTTACGACAGGGGCAGGGAGACCCAGTACTTC
CASSYDRGRETQYF
>TRBJ2-1|NA|TRBV5-1|NA
TGCGCCAGCAGCCCACCCGCGGGCTTCTCCTACAATGAGCAGTTCTTC
CASSPPAGFSYNEQFF
>TRBJ1-1|few|TRBV7-9|NA
TGTGCCAGCAGCGACAGCAGGGTGTACGGCACTGAAGCTTTCTTT
CASSDSRVYGTEAFF
>TRBJ1-1|many|TRBV6-2/TRBV6-3|NA
TGTGCCAGCAGTTACTCGAATGGAGTGGGAGCTTTCTTT
CASSYSNGVGAFF
>TRBJ2-7|many|TRBV7-2|TRBD2
TGTGCCAGCAGCCCGCAAGCGGGGTACGAGCAGTACTTC
CASSPQAGYEQYF
>TRBJ2-7|few|TRBV7-2|TRBD1
TGTGCCAGCAGCTGGAGACAGGGCTACGAGCAGTACTTC
CASSWRQGYEQYF
>TRBJ2-1|NA|TRBV28|NA
TGTGCCAGCAGTTCCCAGGGCTTGGGCAATGAGCAGTTCTTC
CASSSQGLGNEQFF
>TRBJ2-3|NA|TRBV20-1|NA
TGCAGTGCTAGAGATGTGAAGGGAGCTAGCACAGATACGCAGTATTTT
CSARDVKGASTDTQYF
>TRBJ2-7|NA|TRBV5-1|NA
TGCGCCAGCAGCTTGGATCAGGGGCTCTACGAGCAGTACTTC
CASSLDQGLYEQYF
>TRBJ1-1|many|TRBV7-9|NA
TGTGCCAGCAGCTTAGGGTCCGCTGAAGCTTTCTTT
CASSLGSAEAFF
>TRBJ2-1|few|TRBV12-3/TRBV12-4|TRBD2
TGTGCCAGCATGTCTGCGGGAGGTCAGCCTGAGCAGTTCTTC
CASMSAGGQPEQFF